The rows below give T cell receptor beta chains drawn from one sample of a study of blood T cell repertoires in COVID-19. Assay used: immunoSEQ multiplex PCR; TCRdb lists only in-frame clones, some missing. In the table there are over 350,000 clones, about 89% of which are singletons. Specimen: PBMCs or T cells enriched from blood (not recorded which). Every receptor here comes from a middle-aged woman who had been exposed to COVID-19. The CDR3 runs from the conserved cysteine through the conserved F or W. The order of the fields is D gene, J gene, V gene, CDR3 protein. A D gene is named only where the DNA matches it firmly.

D: TRBD2; J: TRBJ2-2; V: TRBV24-1; CDR3: CATSDPPTSGGTGELFF
D: TRBD2; J: TRBJ2-5; V: TRBV7-9; CDR3: CASSSGTSGQETQYF
D: .; J: TRBJ2-2; V: TRBV6-5; CDR3: CASRRGPNTGELFF
D: .; J: TRBJ1-4; V: TRBV4-1; CDR3: CASSQEGWTFGATNEKLFF
D: .; J: TRBJ2-7; V: TRBV3-1/TRBV3-2; CDR3: CASSQGATAYF
D: TRBD1; J: TRBJ1-2; V: TRBV18; CDR3: CASSPGTVKYGYTF
D: .; J: TRBJ2-7; V: TRBV28; CDR3: CASNLDSYEQYF
D: TRBD1; J: TRBJ1-1; V: TRBV9; CDR3: CASSVEGARNTEAFF
D: TRBD1; J: TRBJ1-2; V: TRBV5-6; CDR3: CASSVQGRPYGYTF
D: .; J: TRBJ2-2; V: TRBV5-1; CDR3: CASSLVQGNTGELFF
D: TRBD2; J: TRBJ2-3; V: TRBV18; CDR3: CASSPPLAGTDTQYF
D: .; J: TRBJ2-7; V: TRBV10-3; CDR3: CAISELAGAASSYEQYF
D: TRBD1; J: TRBJ2-2; V: TRBV27; CDR3: CASSANRGVNTGELFF
D: .; J: TRBJ2-2; V: TRBV7-2; CDR3: CASKLKGTGELFF
D: .; J: TRBJ1-3; V: TRBV19; CDR3: CASSMMRGASSGNTIYF
D: .; J: TRBJ1-5; V: TRBV19; CDR3: CASSMRTGDQPQHF
D: .; J: TRBJ1-1; V: TRBV19; CDR3: CASSIAGPGDAFF
D: .; J: TRBJ1-2; V: TRBV7-9; CDR3: CASSLAGGSYGYTF
D: TRBD1; J: TRBJ2-2; V: TRBV20-1; CDR3: CSASDGTGPGELFF
D: .; J: TRBJ1-2; V: TRBV5-1; CDR3: CASSFGDRDYGYTF
D: TRBD2; J: TRBJ2-1; V: TRBV19; CDR3: CASSPTSGRVNEQFF
D: TRBD1; J: TRBJ1-2; V: TRBV18; CDR3: CASSADRGSYGYTF
D: TRBD1; J: TRBJ1-2; V: TRBV7-9; CDR3: CASSSGQGYPSGYTF
D: TRBD1; J: TRBJ1-1; V: TRBV29-1; CDR3: CSVEDTTGGTEAFF
D: .; J: TRBJ1-2; V: TRBV6-1; CDR3: CASSEWQGGANGYTF
D: TRBD2; J: TRBJ2-5; V: TRBV2; CDR3: CASLTSGGALETQYF
D: .; J: TRBJ2-7; V: TRBV5-4; CDR3: CASSFDSYEQYF
D: .; J: TRBJ1-6; V: TRBV4-1; CDR3: CASSPEGDSPLHF
D: TRBD1; J: TRBJ1-1; V: TRBV18; CDR3: CASSPGQANTEAFF
D: TRBD1; J: TRBJ1-3; V: TRBV7-2; CDR3: CASSSSTGNGNTIYF
D: TRBD1; J: TRBJ2-7; V: TRBV9; CDR3: CASSPGDSQYEQYF
D: TRBD1; J: TRBJ2-7; V: TRBV30; CDR3: CAWSRGGQGSYEQYF
D: .; J: TRBJ1-1; V: TRBV24-1; CDR3: CATSGAGPTEAFF
D: .; J: TRBJ1-2; V: TRBV19; CDR3: CASSIFGSGYTF
D: .; J: TRBJ2-7; V: TRBV12-3/TRBV12-4; CDR3: CASSQGSSYEQYF
D: .; J: TRBJ2-1; V: TRBV6-5; CDR3: CASSYSRGSEQFF
D: .; J: TRBJ1-2; V: TRBV19; CDR3: CATSFLGGGSYTF
D: .; J: TRBJ2-7; V: TRBV11-3; CDR3: CASSLETTGLISSYEQYF
D: .; J: TRBJ2-5; V: TRBV5-6; CDR3: CASSLLRSEETQYF
D: TRBD1; J: TRBJ1-3; V: TRBV5-5; CDR3: CASSLGGTGRNTIYF
D: .; J: TRBJ1-1; V: TRBV5-4; CDR3: CASSRGSRNTEAFF
D: .; J: TRBJ1-6; V: TRBV30; CDR3: CAWTGISYNSPLHF
D: .; J: TRBJ1-3; V: TRBV3-1/TRBV3-2; CDR3: CASSQDPGAFSGNTIYF
D: .; J: TRBJ1-2; V: TRBV5-6; CDR3: CASSLAPLYSGMDYGYTF
D: TRBD1; J: TRBJ1-2; V: TRBV27; CDR3: CASSSDRGYGYTF
D: .; J: TRBJ2-7; V: TRBV3-1/TRBV3-2; CDR3: CASSPPDSYEQYF
D: .; J: TRBJ2-2; V: TRBV19; CDR3: CASATHGGGELFF
D: .; J: TRBJ1-6; V: TRBV5-1; CDR3: CASSLVGAGQSPLHF
D: .; J: TRBJ1-1; V: TRBV12-3/TRBV12-4; CDR3: CASSPRDTEAFF
D: TRBD2; J: TRBJ2-2; V: TRBV6-5; CDR3: CASMVGTTIFGELFF
D: .; J: TRBJ1-4; V: TRBV6-1; CDR3: CASSEVGGAGNEKLFF
D: TRBD1; J: TRBJ2-7; V: TRBV6-5; CDR3: CASSPHDRGLGEQYF
D: TRBD1; J: TRBJ1-2; V: TRBV5-4; CDR3: CASSLASRGQGSYGYTF